This T cell receptor beta chain was found in a study of blood T cell repertoires in COVID-19. TCRdb keeps only in-frame clones here, not all; method: immunoSEQ multiplex PCR. The sample includes roughly 39,000 clones, approximately 91% seen only once; the top ten take around 5%. Germline V gene lookup returns CDR1 LGHDT and CDR2 YNNKEL (reference sequence). The CDR3 sequence is 16 residues long. V dropped 0 bases and J dropped 7 bases, with 15 bases sitting between them. The sequenced sample consisted of peripheral blood. The clonotype originates from a human donor in a cohort sampled during active COVID-19. The gene calls are TRBV3-1 (or the pseudogene TRBV3-2) and TRBJ2-2, with a possible D match to TRBD1 (6 bases). The CDR3 sequence: CASSQDSPGAGGELFF. The CDR3 DNA reads TGTGCCAGCAGCCAAGATTCTCCAGGGGCGGGCGGGGAGCTGTTTTTT.